This TCR beta chain came from a study of Tregs in tolerant kidney transplant recipients (dated by TCRdb to between 2017 and 2020). Study-wide context: The transplants used related donors along with nonmyeloablative bone marrow transplantation, and in the human trials mixed chimerism was transient. TCRbeta sequencing was used in the study to identify donor-specific regulatory T cells before combined kidney and bone marrow transplantation, and the identified cells were then tracked after transplant.

With respect to this clone: The target of this receptor is not known. The CDR3 end is not reached by the read, which stops 3 residues before it; the germline J gene fills it in.

Here is what the overall study found, with its caveats: Biological reproducibility was not examined directly, but technical replication error appeared to be minimal. PCR primers changed over time for some patients, so nucleotide-level comparison across those patients' samples was not possible. The study was limited by small patient numbers, and the findings need validation in larger populations and under other immunosuppression protocols. The most biologically relevant and donor-specific TCRbeta repertoire appeared to be identified by expanding Tregs with activated donor B cells. In tolerant patients, the expansion of donor-specific Tregs was greater than global Treg expansion, suggesting that the expansion was antigen-driven rather than nonspecific.

The time point label here, explained by the study, means: blood sample drawn before combined kidney and bone marrow transplant. Unstimulated Tregs (CD4+CD25+CD127-), CD4+ non-Tregs (CD4+CD25-), CD4 and CD8 cells were FACS-sorted from thawed PBMCs. A few combined kidney and bone marrow transplant recipients from the ITN036ST trial were included as patients, and samples were available only from these trial subjects. Healthy control blood was separated into PBMCs by Ficoll density gradient and cryopreserved, and patient PBMCs were collected both before and after transplant. Looking up the germline V gene (reference sequence) yields CDR1 SEHNR and CDR2 FQNEAQ. V has 5 bases trimmed and J has 8 bases trimmed; junction bases matching no gene number 6. The CDR3 sequence holds 13 residues, the cysteine and phenylalanine included. The DNA has 30 bases, all within the CDR3, and is read from base 1. Genomic DNA was extracted from sorted cells with the QIAGEN DNeasy Blood and Tissue Kit for TCRbeta CDR3 sequencing. High-throughput TCRbeta CDR3 sequencing, including PCR amplification with bias correction and internal controls, was performed commercially through immunoSEQ. In the original analysis: Unique productive TCRbeta sequences were defined by CDR3 nucleotide sequence where primers matched, and otherwise by CDR3 amino acid sequence together with Vbeta and Jbeta genes. As a correction for sorting error, sequences shared between sorted populations at a frequency ratio of 2:1 or less were discarded, and the remaining shared sequences were assigned to the higher population. Sequences were defined as donor-reactive when expanded at least 5-fold in CFSE-low cells versus unstimulated cells and present at a frequency of at least 0.01% in CFSE-low cells. Repertoire divergence was quantified by Jensen-Shannon divergence using the top 100 TCRbeta sequences ranked by frequency. When a sample had multiple sequencing runs, each run was corrected for sorting error separately and the runs were then pooled. The clones in this table, taken by TCRdb from immuneACCESS, are in-frame only. Not every clone is retained; where verified, under half of the shortfall comes from an unresolved V gene, and the cause of the rest is unknown. That table furnishes V, J and clone size, whereas the DNA furnished D and trimming. Per the sample table, the count is approximately 30,000 clones. Of the sample, approximately 15% is held by the ten largest clones.

This clonotype was obtained from a human donor who received a combined kidney and bone marrow transplant. Specimen: CD8+ T cells from blood, collected before the transplant. The sequence joins TRBV7-9 to TRBJ2-1; 7 bases in the junction line up with TRBD2. The CDR3 reads as follows: CASSKGLVDEQFF. CDR3 DNA (partial): TGTGCCAGCAGCAAAGGACTAGTCGATGAG.